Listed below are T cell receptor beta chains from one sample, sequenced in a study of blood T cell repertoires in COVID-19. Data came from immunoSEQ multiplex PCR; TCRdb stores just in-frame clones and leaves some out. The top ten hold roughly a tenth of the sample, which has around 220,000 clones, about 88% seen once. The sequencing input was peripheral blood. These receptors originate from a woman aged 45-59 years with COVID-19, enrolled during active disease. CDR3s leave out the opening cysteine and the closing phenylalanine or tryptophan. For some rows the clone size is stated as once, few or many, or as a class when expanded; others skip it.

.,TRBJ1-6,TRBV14,ASRGTGDPGGSPLH
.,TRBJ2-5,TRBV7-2,ASSHRDPQETQY
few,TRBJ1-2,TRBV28,ASSTPGTGNYGYT
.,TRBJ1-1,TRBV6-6,ASSFSDTLNTEAF
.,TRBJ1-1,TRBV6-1,ASSEVIKGFLEPDRAELKRAF
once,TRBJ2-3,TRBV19,ATNLGQMADTQY
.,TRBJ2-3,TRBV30,AWAVGGYTDTQY
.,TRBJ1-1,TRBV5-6,ASSPLREVGTEAF
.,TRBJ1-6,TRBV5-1,ASSFDRVSPLH
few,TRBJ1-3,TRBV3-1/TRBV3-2,ASSHRASISGNTIY
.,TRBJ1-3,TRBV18,ASSRGQFSGNTIY
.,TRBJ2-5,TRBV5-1,ASTVAIKGETQY
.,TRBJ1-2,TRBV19,ASSPDKTYGYT
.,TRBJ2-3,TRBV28,ASSFPTSGGPDTQY
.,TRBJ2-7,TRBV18,ASSPQTGTAYSYEQY
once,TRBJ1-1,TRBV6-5,ASSRQIGNTEAF
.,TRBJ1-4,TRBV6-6,ASSSIRPRGLEKLF
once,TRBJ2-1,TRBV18,ASSPPRLAGGNEQF
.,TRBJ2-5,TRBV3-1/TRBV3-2,ASSHERRGIQETQY
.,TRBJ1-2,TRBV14,ASSSSSYGYT
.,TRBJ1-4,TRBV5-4,ASSTKGGDEKLF
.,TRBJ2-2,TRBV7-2,ASSLDYTGELF
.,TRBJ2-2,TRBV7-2,ASSLRAGAYTGELF
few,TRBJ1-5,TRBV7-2,ASSLFQGGNQPQH
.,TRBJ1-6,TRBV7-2,ASSLAGGGTSPLH
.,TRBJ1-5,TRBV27,ASSLLRGGGNQPQH
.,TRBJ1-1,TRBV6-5,ASGEQGVRSTEAF
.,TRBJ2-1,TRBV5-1,ASSLPLGTSGGARF
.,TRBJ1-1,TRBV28,ASSLEGQGASNTEAF
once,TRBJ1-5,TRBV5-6,ASRSGGYSNQPQH
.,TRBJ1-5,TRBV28,ASSPNYLGQYDQPQH
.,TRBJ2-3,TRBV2,ASPLRGQRGDTQY
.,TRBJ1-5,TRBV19,ASSPTIAQPQH
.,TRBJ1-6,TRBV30,AWSVNSYNSPLH
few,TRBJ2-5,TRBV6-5,ASSSGGFQETQY
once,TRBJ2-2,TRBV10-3,AISPLGGIDTGELF
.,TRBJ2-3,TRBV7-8,ASRSISTDTQY
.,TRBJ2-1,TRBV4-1,ASSRGTTYNEQF
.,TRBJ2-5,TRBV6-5,ASTPAGGRETQY